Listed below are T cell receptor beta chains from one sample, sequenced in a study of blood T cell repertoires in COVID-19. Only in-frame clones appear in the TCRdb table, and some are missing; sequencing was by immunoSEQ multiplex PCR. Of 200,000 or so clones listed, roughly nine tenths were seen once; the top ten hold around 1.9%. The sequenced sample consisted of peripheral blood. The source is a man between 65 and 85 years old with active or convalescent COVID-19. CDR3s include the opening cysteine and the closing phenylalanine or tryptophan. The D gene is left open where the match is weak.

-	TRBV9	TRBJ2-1	CASSPLRGTLYNEQFF
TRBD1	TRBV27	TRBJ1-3	CASSPQFPRGTGSGNTIYF
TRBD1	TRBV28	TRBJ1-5	CATTGTAQPQHF
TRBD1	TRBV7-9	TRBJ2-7	CASSRFPGQGTYEQYF
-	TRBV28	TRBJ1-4	CASSFSGPGAEKLFF
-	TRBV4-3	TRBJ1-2	CASSQLTGENYGYTF
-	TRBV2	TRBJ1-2	CASTGGRGYGYTF
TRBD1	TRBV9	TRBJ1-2	CASSVQGQGADYGYTF
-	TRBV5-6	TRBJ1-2	CASRSAYEGARGYTF
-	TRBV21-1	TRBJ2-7	CASAHLNPGGCWGRQSSYEQYF
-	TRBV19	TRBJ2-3	CASSIKGDTDTQYF
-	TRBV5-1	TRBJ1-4	CASSLTPSSATNEKLFF
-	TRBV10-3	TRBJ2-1	CAISERSRIYSYNEQFF
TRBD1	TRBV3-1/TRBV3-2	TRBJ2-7	CASSQSPGTGSYEQYF
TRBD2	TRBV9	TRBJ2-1	CASSATQGIGSGSEQFF
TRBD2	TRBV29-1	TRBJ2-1	CSGAGTSGVNEQFF
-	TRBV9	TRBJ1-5	CASSHDNSNQPQHF
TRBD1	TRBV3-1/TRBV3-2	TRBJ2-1	CASSPRDRSFYNEQFF
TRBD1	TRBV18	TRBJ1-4	CASSPYRGPNEKLFF
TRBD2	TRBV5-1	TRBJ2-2	CASSLVVTSGVYTGELFF
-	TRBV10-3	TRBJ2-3	CATGLAESTDTQYF
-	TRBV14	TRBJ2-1	CASSYVHREQFF
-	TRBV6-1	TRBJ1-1	CASSDIFWSQNTEAFF
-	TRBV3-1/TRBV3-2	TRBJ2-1	CASRPTGSSYNEQFF
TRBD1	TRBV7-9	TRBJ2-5	CASSNDRVQETQYF
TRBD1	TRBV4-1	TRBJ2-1	CASSRAGTGGHEQFF
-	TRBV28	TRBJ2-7	CANNPRGSSYEQYF
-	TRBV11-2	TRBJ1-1	CASSSVGGSTEAFF
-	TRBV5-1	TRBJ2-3	CASSPGGGPPGTQYF
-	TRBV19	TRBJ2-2	CASSSRQRANTGELFF
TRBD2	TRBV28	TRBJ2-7	CASSLGGATYEQYF
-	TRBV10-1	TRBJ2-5	CASSEGPTRGTQYF
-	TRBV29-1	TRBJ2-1	CSVEGGDVYNEQFF
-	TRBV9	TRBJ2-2	CASSDRWGRIGGELFF
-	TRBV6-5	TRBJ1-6	CASTTHNSPLHF
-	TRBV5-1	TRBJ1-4	CASSSDRPNEKLFF
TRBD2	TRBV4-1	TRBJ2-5	CASSHDPGLAGVEETQYF
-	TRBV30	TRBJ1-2	CAWSVLTGRALGIDYGYTF
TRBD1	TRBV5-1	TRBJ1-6	CASSTDGQGTSPLHF
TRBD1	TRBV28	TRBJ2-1	CASRTGQLTYNEQFF
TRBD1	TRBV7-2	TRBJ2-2	CASSLTTGAAGELFF
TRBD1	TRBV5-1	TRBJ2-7	CASSAGGYEQYF
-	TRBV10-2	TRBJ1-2	CASSDTGIYGYTF
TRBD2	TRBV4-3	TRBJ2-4	CASSQVRVTGTSGGHVAIQYF
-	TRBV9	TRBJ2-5	CASSALAAQETQYF
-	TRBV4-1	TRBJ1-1	CASSQDLLGGAFF
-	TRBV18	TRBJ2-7	CASSPSQGQYF
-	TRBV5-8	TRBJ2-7	CASSLTRGWSSYEQYF
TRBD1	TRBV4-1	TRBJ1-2	CASSSPTGLPYGYTF
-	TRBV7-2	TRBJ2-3	CASSLVLRGGDTQYF
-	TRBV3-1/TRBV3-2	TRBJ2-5	CASSQEGFRSKEGETQYF
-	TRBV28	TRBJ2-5	CASNGGRTETQYF
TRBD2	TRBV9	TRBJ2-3	CASTKGASGHTDTQYF
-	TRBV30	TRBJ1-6	CAREEGTSNSPLHF
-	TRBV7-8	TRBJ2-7	CASSSTASYEQYF
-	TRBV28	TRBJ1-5	CASSLLGAGQPQHF
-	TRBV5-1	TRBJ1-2	CASSLIKGVDYGYTF